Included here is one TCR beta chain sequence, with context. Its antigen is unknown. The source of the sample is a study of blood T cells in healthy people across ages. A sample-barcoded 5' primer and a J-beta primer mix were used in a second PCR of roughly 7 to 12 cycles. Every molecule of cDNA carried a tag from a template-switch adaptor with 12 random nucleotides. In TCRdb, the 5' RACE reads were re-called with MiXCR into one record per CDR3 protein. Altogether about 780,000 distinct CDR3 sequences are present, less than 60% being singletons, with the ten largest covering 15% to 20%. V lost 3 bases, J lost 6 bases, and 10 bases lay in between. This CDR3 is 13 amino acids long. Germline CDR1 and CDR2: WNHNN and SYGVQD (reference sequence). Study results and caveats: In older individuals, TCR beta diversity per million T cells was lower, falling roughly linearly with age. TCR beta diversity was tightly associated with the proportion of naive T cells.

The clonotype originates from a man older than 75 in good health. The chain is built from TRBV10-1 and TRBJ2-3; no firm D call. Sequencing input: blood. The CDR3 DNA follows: TGCGCCAGCAGTGATGGCCACACGGATACGCAGTATTTT. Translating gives CASSDGHTDTQYF.